These 23 T cell receptor beta chains were sequenced from one sample in a study of response to subunit inactivated influenza vaccine. TCRdb re-analysed the RT-PCR reads in MiXCR, keeping a single row per CDR3 protein. This repertoire shows 650,000 to 800,000 distinct CDR3 sequences, around 20% found once; its top ten account for roughly 10%. The starting material was PBMCs from blood, obtained roughly 5 days after vaccination. Receptors originate from a man over 45 who received an inactivated influenza vaccine.

The CDR3 loop reads CASSLAGQSNGYTF. CDR3 nucleotides: TGTGCCAGCAGTTTGGCGGGACAGTCGAACGGCTACACCTTC. This chain links TRBV12-3 or TRBV12-4 with TRBJ1-2; 7 nucleotides agree with TRBD1. Germline trimming cut 3 bases from V and 8 bases from J; bases unmatched to any gene: 9. This CDR3 contains 14 residues.

This clonotype was seen a few times. The V call is TRBV6-1, the J call TRBJ2-5; D call uncertain. The CDR3 extends over 14 amino acids. The V end was cut by 6 bases, the J end by 2 bases, with 13 bases between. The germline V gene encodes CDR1 MNHNS and CDR2 SASEGT. The CDR3, as DNA: TGTGCCAGCAGGCCGACGACGGAACAAGAGACCCAGTACTTC. Encoded protein: CASRPTTEQETQYF.

The rearrangement joins TRBV7-7 to TRBJ2-5, with D tentatively TRBD1 or TRBD2 (5 bases each). Trimming took off 5 bases at V and 8 bases at J, with 18 bases between the two ends. CDR3 size: 14 residues. The V gene's germline CDR1 is SSHAT and CDR2 FNYEAQ (reference sequence). CDR3 bases: TGTGCCAGCAGCCACCGGGACCGTTCGGAAACCCAGTACTTC. Encoded protein: CASSHRDRSETQYF.

This clonotype was seen more than once but under ten times. The rearrangement uses TRBV24-1 and TRBJ2-1; 9 bases agree with TRBD2. CDR3 length equals 15 residues. Germline CDR1 reads KGHDR; CDR2 reads SFDVKD. V was pared by 5 bases and J by 8 bases, with 9 bases of the junction left unmatched. The CDR3 spells CATSAMSGRIDEQFF. CDR3 DNA: TGTGCCACCAGTGCCATGAGCGGGAGGATCGATGAGCAGTTCTTC.

The chain combines TRBV20-1 with TRBJ2-3; 12 bases line up with TRBD2. Germline values: CDR1 DFQATT, CDR2 SNEGSKA (reference sequence). J gave up 2 bases and V 0 bases, and 9 bases lay outside the gene matches. This CDR3 is built from 18 residues. CDR3 amino acids: CSARDLHRLAGVTDTQYF. CDR3 in DNA: TGCAGTGCTAGAGATCTCCATCGACTAGCGGGAGTCACAGATACGCAGTATTTT.

CDR3 in amino acids: CSASLKGVLAATDTQYF. The DNA of the CDR3 is TGCAGTGCTAGCCTCAAGGGGGTACTAGCGGCCACAGATACGCAGTATTTT. V usage is TRBV20-1 and J usage is TRBJ2-3; 8 positions agree with TRBD2. Germline trimming cut 3 bases from V and 2 bases from J; bases unmatched to any gene: 13. The CDR3 contains 17 residues. The germline V gene encodes CDR1 DFQATT and CDR2 SNEGSKA (reference sequence).

Only a few counts were recorded for this clonotype. At one end the junction does not follow the germline gene, possibly because of a read error. The V call is TRBV5-1, the J call TRBJ1-1; D gene uncertain. The CDR3 totals 13 residues. The germline CDR1 and CDR2 sequences are SGHRS and YFSETQ. This chain's CDR3 is CASSLATNAEAFF. The CDR3 nucleotides read TGCGCCAGCAGCTTGGCGACGAACGCTGAAGCTTTCTTT.

This clonotype was recorded many times. The chain employs TRBV7-6 and TRBJ1-4, with D tentatively TRBD1 (5 bases). Trimming cost V 5 bases and J 4 bases, with 8 bases left between them. Germline assignment: CDR1 SGHVS and CDR2 FNYEAQ. The length of the CDR3 is 13 residues. CDR3 sequence: CASSPGLNEKLFF. CDR3 DNA sequence: TGTGCCAGCAGCCCGGGGCTTAATGAAAAACTGTTTTTT.

This clonotype has ten or more counts. The chain's CDR3 is CASSSTGGAYEQYF. Here the CDR3 DNA reads TGTGCCAGCAGTTCAACGGGAGGGGCCTACGAGCAGTACTTC. The J gene is TRBJ2-7, the V gene TRBV12-3 or TRBV12-4; 8 nucleotides line up with TRBD2. V lost 4 bases, J lost 2 bases, and 4 bases stayed unmatched. The CDR3 runs to 14 residues.

CDR3 sequence reads: CASGPTGGKAFF. The DNA for the CDR3 is TGTGCCAGCGGCCCGACAGGGGGCAAAGCTTTCTTT. This sequence joins TRBV7-2 and TRBJ1-1; 10 bases are shared with TRBD1. V shed 8 bases, J shed 9 bases, and the junction held 6 bases outside the gene matches. In germline, CDR1 is SGHTA, CDR2 FQGNSA. CDR3 length: 12 residues.

The chain recombines TRBV12-3 or TRBV12-4 with TRBJ2-3; 8 bases fit TRBD2. The CDR3 sequence is 14 residues long. The trim removed 8 bases at V and 3 bases at J, leaving 7 bases unmatched. CDR3 sequence reads: CASSRGGQTDTQYF. The DNA of the CDR3 is TGTGCCAGCTCTCGGGGGGGCCAGACAGATACGCAGTATTTT.

The CDR3 nucleotides read TGCAGCGGCCTTAGGGGCTCCTACAATGAGCAGTTCTTC. Its translation is CSGLRGSYNEQFF. The rearrangement joins TRBV29-1 to TRBJ2-1, with D perhaps TRBD1 (5 bases). Germline-derived CDR1 and CDR2 are SQVTM and ANQGSEA. The CDR3 runs to 13 residues. V was pared by 7 bases and J by 0 bases, with 10 bases between.

Only a few counts were recorded for this clonotype. The CDR3, as DNA: TGTGCCAGCAGCTTAGGACTAGCGGGGGGAACTTCCACAGATACGCAGTATTTT. Residues: CASSLGLAGGTSTDTQYF. The J gene is TRBJ2-3, the V gene TRBV7-6, with 13 bases aligning to TRBD2. This CDR3 has 18 amino acids. After removal of 1 base from V and 2 bases from J, the junction contained 6 bases not matched to a gene. Germline-derived CDR1 and CDR2 are SGHVS and FNYEAQ.

V is TRBV7-2 and J is TRBJ2-5; possibly TRBD2 for D (6 bases). Deletions cut 3 bases from V and 1 base from J, with 15 bases between. The germline gives CDR1 SGHTA, CDR2 FQGNSA. This CDR3 is 16 amino acids long. The CDR3 nucleotides read TGTGCCAGCAGCTTTCGGGGGACTCTCTTCCAAGAGACCCAGTACTTC. It codes for CASSFRGTLFQETQYF.

The table lists this clonotype with a few counts. This chain uses TRBV20-1 with TRBJ2-3; 15 positions match TRBD2. Germline CDR1 is DFQATT and CDR2 is SNEGSKA (reference sequence). The CDR3 has 16 residues. V was clipped by 6 bases and J by 5 bases; unmatched bases: 9. CDR3 residues: CSASGLAGGPGDTQYF. In DNA form, the CDR3 reads TGCAGTGCGAGCGGACTAGCGGGAGGGCCGGGAGATACGCAGTATTTT.

This clonotype was picked up a small number of times. The chain links TRBV18 to TRBJ2-3; 8 positions agree with TRBD2. Losses at the gene ends were 2 bases for V and 2 bases for J; bases not matched to a gene: 6. The CDR3 covers 16 residues. Per germline, CDR1 KGHSH and CDR2 LQKENI. In nucleotides, the CDR3 is TGTGCCAGCTCACCATCGCTAGCGGGCGTCACAGATACGCAGTATTTT. It encodes CASSPSLAGVTDTQYF.

In this sample, this clonotype turned up a few times. This chain links TRBV6-5 with TRBJ1-1; D may be TRBD1 (5 bases). The CDR3 totals 14 residues. Germline-derived CDR1 and CDR2 are MNHEY and SVGAGI. V was clipped by 1 base and J by 4 bases, with 10 bases between them. In DNA form, the CDR3 reads TGTGCCAGCAGTTACTTAGGGGCGCCCACTGAAGCTTTCTTT. Protein: CASSYLGAPTEAFF.

The chain carries TRBV29-1 and TRBJ2-5; the match to TRBD2 covers 8 bases. CDR1 is SQVTM, CDR2 ANQGSEA, per germline. Losses at the gene ends were 1 base for V and 3 bases for J; bases not matched to a gene: 7. The CDR3 length is 15 residues. In DNA form, the CDR3 reads TGCAGCGTTGAAGGGAGGCGGGGGGAAAAAGAGACCCAGTACTTC. It translates to CSVEGRRGEKETQYF.

V gene TRBV7-9 combines with J gene TRBJ2-7; D is uncertain. Germline values: CDR1 SEHNR, CDR2 FQNEAQ (reference sequence). The CDR3 consists of 15 residues. V lost 1 base and J lost 3, with 13 bases in between. Here the CDR3 reads CASSLVGGGLYEQYF. CDR3 coding DNA: TGTGCCAGCAGCTTAGTGGGCGGCGGCCTCTACGAGCAGTACTTC.

This clonotype has a handful of counts. This rearrangement joins TRBV5-1 to TRBJ2-7, with D possibly matching TRBD2 (6 bases). Germline V CDR1 and CDR2: SGHRS, YFSETQ. Trimming stripped 3 bases from V and 4 bases from J, with 20 bases between. The CDR3 consists of 16 residues. DNA of the CDR3: TGCGCCAGCAGCTCGGGGTTGGAGCGGGTGAATTACGAGCAGTACTTC. Protein product: CASSSGLERVNYEQYF.

This clonotype occurred a few times. This chain links TRBV6-2 or TRBV6-3 with TRBJ2-3; no reliable D call. CDR3 size: 12 residues. Germline values: CDR1 MNHEY, CDR2 SVGEGT. Deletions cut 7 bases from V and 5 bases from J, with 10 bases between. CDR3 in DNA: TGTGCCAGCACCCCCCGTCGAGATACGCAGTATTTT. Translated: CASTPRRDTQYF.

This chain uses TRBV5-6 with TRBJ2-7; D not certain. The germline CDR1 and CDR2 sequences are SGHDT and YYEEEE. The length of the CDR3 is 12 residues. V was cut by 4 bases and J by 7 bases, with 12 bases left in between. As DNA, the CDR3 is TGTGCCAGCAGCACCAACGACCGTGAGCAGTACTTC. This gives the protein CASSTNDREQYF.

This clonotype was counted only a few times. The chain has TRBV24-1 and TRBJ2-1; 9 nucleotides align to TRBD1. V shed 0 bases and J 9 bases; nucleotides not matched to a gene: 11. The CDR3 runs 17 residues. Germline V CDR1 and CDR2: KGHDR, SFDVKD. CDR3 in DNA: TGTGCCACCAGTGATTTGCAAGGACAGGGGCCATCGGCTGAGCAGTTCTTC. Protein: CATSDLQGQGPSAEQFF.